The T cell receptor (beta chain) under discussion was sequenced for a study of tumor T cells in aggressive B-cell lymphoma (dated by TCRdb to about 2017). CDR1 and CDR2 are read off the germline V gene (reference sequence) as GTSNPN and SVGIG. The CDR3 starts with the cysteine, ends with the phenylalanine, and has 15 residues. Here the CDR3 DNA is all that survives: 45 bases in frame from base 1. The V and J ends are trimmed by 0 bases and 0 bases, leaving 12 bases between them. The library was produced with the immunoSEQ multiplex PCR assay. The table was pulled from immuneACCESS by TCRdb, which kept in-frame rearrangements only. Such tables lose some clones; where checked, under half of the loss comes from unresolved V genes, and the rest has no known cause. Present in this sample are roughly 2,700 clones, approximately 85% of which were seen just once. The ten biggest clones cover less than 20% of the sample.

On this clone itself: Its binding antigen is unknown. Base qualities are not at hand, and no much larger clone is one base apart.

The specimen was tumor tissue. The sequence joins TRBV30 to TRBJ2-7, with TRBD2 as a weak D call on 5 bases. This clonotype was sampled from an adult with diffuse large B cell lymphoma. Some clones in this sample may be carry-over from other donors' samples. The DNA sequence follows: TGTGCCTGGAGTGTTAGAGGGCCCCCCTCCTACGAGCAGTACTTC. Its translation is CAWSVRGPPSYEQYF.